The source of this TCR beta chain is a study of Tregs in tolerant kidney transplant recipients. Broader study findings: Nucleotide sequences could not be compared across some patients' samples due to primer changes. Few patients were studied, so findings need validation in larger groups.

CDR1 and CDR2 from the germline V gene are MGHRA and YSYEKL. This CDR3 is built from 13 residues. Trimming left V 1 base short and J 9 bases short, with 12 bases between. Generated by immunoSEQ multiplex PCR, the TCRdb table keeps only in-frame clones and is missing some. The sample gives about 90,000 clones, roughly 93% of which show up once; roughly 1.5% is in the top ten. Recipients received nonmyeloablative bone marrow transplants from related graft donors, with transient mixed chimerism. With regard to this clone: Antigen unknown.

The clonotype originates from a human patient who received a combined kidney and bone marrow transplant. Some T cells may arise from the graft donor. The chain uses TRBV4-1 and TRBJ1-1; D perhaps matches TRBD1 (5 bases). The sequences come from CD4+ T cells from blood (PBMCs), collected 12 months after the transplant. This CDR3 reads CASSQVDSTKAFF. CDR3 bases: TGCGCCAGCAGCCAAGTCGACAGCACCAAAGCTTTCTTT.